At least ten counts were recorded for the clone carrying this T cell receptor (beta chain). Unique molecular identifiers were used to barcode this TCRbeta library. TCRdb independently ran MiXCR on the PCR reads; one entry per CDR3 protein. The data show about 690,000 distinct CDR3 sequences, roughly 17% seen once. The data derive from a study of T-cell reconstitution after alpha-beta-depleted transplantation in children. Material: PBMCs from the stem cell graft donor, obtained from the stem cell graft. The receptor comes from a human donor who donated a stem cell graft to a child with acute myeloid leukemia.

The CDR3 region is CSARKRRRNTEAFF. The CDR3 coding sequence is TGCAGTGCTAGGAAGCGGCGGAGGAACACTGAAGCTTTCTTT. The V call is TRBV20-1, the J call TRBJ1-1; no definite D call. Trimming took 3 bases from V and 1 from J, leaving 12 bases between them. From germline, CDR1 is DFQATT and CDR2 SNEGSKA (reference sequence). This CDR3 contains 14 residues.